This is a list of T cell receptor beta chains from one sample in a study of circulating CD8 cells and anti-PD-1 response in melanoma. TCRdb processed the reads anew with MiXCR; each CDR3 protein has one entry. The profile shows some 520 distinct CDR3 sequences, around 4.4% of them singletons. The sample here was CD8+ T cells from PBMCs, taken at baseline or after one month of anti-PD-1 therapy (not recorded which). These receptor sequences come from a human donor with melanoma. Both conserved end residues are trimmed from each CDR3. Expanded clones are given a class, and other clones once, few, many or no size at all.

size	J	V	CDR3
large	TRBJ1-1	TRBV4-1	ASKLGQLNTEAF
large	TRBJ2-1	TRBV12-3/TRBV12-4	ASSQGLKQF
large	TRBJ2-1	TRBV12-5	ASGTDAPASYNEQF
large	TRBJ2-3	TRBV7-2	ASSLRVVDTQY
large	TRBJ2-3	TRBV20-1	SARSAGTSGESNIDTQY
large	TRBJ2-3	TRBV5-5	ASSLEQSTDTQY
large	TRBJ1-2	TRBV2	ASSEPGAPGYT
medium-sized	TRBJ2-1	TRBV20-1	SASSGRGGDEQF
large	TRBJ2-7	TRBV2	ASSGTPYEQY
-	TRBJ2-2	TRBV11-2	ASSDISGQGGSANTGELF
large	TRBJ2-1	TRBV24-1	ATSEGGLGEQF